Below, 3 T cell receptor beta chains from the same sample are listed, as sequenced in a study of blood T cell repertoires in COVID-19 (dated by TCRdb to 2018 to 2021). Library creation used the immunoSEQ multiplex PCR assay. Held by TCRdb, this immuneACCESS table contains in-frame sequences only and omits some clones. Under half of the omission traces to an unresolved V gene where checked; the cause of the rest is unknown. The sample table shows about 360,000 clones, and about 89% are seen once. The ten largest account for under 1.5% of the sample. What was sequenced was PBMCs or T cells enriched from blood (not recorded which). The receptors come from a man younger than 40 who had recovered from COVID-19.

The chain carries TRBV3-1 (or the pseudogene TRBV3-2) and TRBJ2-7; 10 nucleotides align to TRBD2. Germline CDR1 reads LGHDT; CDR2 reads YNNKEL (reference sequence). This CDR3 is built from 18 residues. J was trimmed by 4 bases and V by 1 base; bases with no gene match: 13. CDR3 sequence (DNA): TGTGCCAGCAGCCAAGGCCCCAGCGGGGGGGCGGGGGCGTACGAGCAGTACTTC. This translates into CASSQGPSGGAGAYEQYF.

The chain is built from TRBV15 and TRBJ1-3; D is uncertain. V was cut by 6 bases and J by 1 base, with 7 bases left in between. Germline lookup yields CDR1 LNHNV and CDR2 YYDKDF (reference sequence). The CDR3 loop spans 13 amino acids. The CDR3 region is CATRLGSGNTIYF. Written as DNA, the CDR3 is TGTGCCACCAGACTAGGATCTGGAAACACCATATATTTT.

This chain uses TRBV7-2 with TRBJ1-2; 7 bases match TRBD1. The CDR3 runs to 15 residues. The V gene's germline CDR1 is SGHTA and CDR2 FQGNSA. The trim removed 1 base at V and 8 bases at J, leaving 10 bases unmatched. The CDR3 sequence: CASSLGAGGTSGYTF. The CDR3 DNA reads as TGTGCCAGCAGCTTAGGGGCAGGGGGTACCTCCGGCTACACCTTC.